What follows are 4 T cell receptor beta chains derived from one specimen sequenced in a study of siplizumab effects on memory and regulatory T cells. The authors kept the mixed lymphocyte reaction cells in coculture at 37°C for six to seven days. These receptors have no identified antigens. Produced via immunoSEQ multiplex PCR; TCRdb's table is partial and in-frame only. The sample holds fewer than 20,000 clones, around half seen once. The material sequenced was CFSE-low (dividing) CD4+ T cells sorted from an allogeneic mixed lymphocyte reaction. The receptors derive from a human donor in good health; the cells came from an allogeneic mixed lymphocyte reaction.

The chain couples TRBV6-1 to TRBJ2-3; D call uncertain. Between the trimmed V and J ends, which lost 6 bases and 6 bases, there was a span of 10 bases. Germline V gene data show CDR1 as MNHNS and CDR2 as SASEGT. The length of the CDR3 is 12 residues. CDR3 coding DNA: TGTGCCAGCAGCTTCTCGCGGGATACGCAGTATTTT. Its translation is CASSFSRDTQYF.

CDR3 sequence (DNA): TGTGCCAGCAGTTCCCTCGGGACGAGCTCTGGAAACACCATATATTTT. Its translation: CASSSLGTSSGNTIYF. V gene TRBV28 combines with J gene TRBJ1-3; tentative D call: TRBD1 (5 bases). The CDR3 is 16 amino acids. The V end was cut by 4 bases, the J end by 0 bases, with 13 bases between. Germline lookup yields CDR1 MDHEN and CDR2 SYDVKM.

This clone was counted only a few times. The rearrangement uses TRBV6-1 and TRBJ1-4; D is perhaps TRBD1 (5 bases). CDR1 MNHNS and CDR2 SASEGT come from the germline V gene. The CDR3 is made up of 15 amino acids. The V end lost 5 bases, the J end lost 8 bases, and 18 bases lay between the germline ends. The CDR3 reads CASSSSPGHVEKLFF. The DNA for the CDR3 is TGTGCCAGCAGTTCTTCCCCAGGGCACGTCGAAAAACTGTTTTTT.

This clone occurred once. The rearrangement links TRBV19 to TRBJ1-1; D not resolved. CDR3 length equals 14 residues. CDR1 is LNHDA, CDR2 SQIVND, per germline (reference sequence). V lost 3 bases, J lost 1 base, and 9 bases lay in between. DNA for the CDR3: TGTGCCAGTAGTATTTTGTCAGGGAACACTGAAGCTTTCTTT. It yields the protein CASSILSGNTEAFF.